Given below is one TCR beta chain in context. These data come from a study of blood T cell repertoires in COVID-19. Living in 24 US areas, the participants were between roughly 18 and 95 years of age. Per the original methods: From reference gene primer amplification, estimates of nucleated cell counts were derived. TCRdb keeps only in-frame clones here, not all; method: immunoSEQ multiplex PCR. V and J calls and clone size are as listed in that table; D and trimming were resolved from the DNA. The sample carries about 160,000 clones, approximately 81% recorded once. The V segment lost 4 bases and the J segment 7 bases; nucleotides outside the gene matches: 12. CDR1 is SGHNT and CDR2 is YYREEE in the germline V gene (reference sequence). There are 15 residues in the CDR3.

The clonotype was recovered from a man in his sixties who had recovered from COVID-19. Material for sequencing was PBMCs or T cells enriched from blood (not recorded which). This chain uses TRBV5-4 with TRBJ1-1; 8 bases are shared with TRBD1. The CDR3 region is CASSTGQGAFGEAFF. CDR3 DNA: TGTGCCAGCAGCACTGGGCAGGGGGCGTTCGGTGAAGCTTTCTTT.